Listed here are 14 T cell receptor beta chains from one sample, sequenced in a study of cytomegalovirus exposure and HLA in healthy donors. Sequenced by immunoSEQ multiplex PCR; TCRdb stores in-frame clones only, minus some. Of about 110,000 clones listed, around 82% are singletons. Source material: PBMCs. These receptors came from a woman between 18 and 29 years old in good health and CMV-seronegative.

A single count supports this clone. The chain uses TRBV11-2 and TRBJ2-7; D may be TRBD1 (6 bases). Germline V gene sequence: CDR1 SGHAT, CDR2 FQNNGV. The CDR3 consists of 14 residues. Trimming removed 3 bases at V and 4 bases at J, with 13 bases between. The CDR3 region has the DNA TGTGCCAGCAGCTTGGGACACGGAGCTTACGAGCAGTACTTC. Protein: CASSLGHGAYEQYF.

The V call is TRBV19, the J call TRBJ2-1; D is uncertain. V shed 1 base and J shed 3 bases, with 7 bases lying between them. CDR1 is LNHDA, CDR2 SQIVND, per germline (reference sequence). The CDR3 spans 14 residues. CDR3: CASSIGRYYNEQFF. The CDR3 nucleotides read TGTGCCAGTAGTATAGGGCGGTACTACAATGAGCAGTTCTTC.

This chain uses TRBV28 with TRBJ1-1, with a tentative D call TRBD1 (5 bases). Trimming removed 6 bases from V and 5 bases from J, with 19 bases in between. The CDR3 runs 15 residues. The germline CDR1 and CDR2 sequences are MDHEN and SYDVKM. The CDR3 DNA is TGTGCCAGCAGCCCCCTTTTGGGGGGGTATACTGAAGCTTTCTTT. Translating it yields CASSPLLGGYTEAFF.

This clone was picked up one time. V and J are TRBV27 and TRBJ1-1, with D unresolved. CDR1 MNHEY and CDR2 SMNVEV come from the germline V gene (reference sequence). CDR3 length: 13 residues. Trimming took off 2 bases at V and 3 bases at J, with 7 bases between the two ends. The CDR3 protein is CASSLSVYTEAFF. As DNA, the CDR3 is TGTGCCAGCAGTTTAAGCGTGTACACTGAAGCTTTCTTT.

The chain employs TRBV4-2 and TRBJ1-4; no clear D gene. Trimming took off 4 bases at V and 4 bases at J, with 16 bases between the two ends. Per the germline V gene, CDR1 is LGHNA and CDR2 is YNFKEQ. The CDR3 consists of 16 residues. This chain's CDR3 is CASSLLSNEFNEKLFF. Written as DNA, the CDR3 is TGTGCCAGCAGCCTCCTATCAAATGAGTTTAATGAAAAACTGTTTTTT.

The chain combines TRBV2 with TRBJ2-7; 7 bases match TRBD1. The CDR3 spans 14 residues. Trimming cost V 7 bases and J 6 bases; bases outside gene matches: 12. In germline, CDR1 is SNHLY, CDR2 FYNNEI. CDR3 DNA sequence: TGTGCCAGCACCCCAGAGAGGGGGCCAGGCGAGCAGTACTTC. As protein: CASTPERGPGEQYF.

This sequence joins TRBV5-6 and TRBJ1-2; 9 positions agree with TRBD1. V lost 2 bases to trimming and J lost 5 bases; unmatched junction nucleotides: 7. The CDR3 sequence is 15 residues long. CDR1 is SGHDT and CDR2 is YYEEEE in the germline V gene. The CDR3 region has the DNA TGTGCCAGCAGCTTATTGGGGACAGGGAGTTATGGCTACACCTTC. Translated: CASSLLGTGSYGYTF. The variable domain in full, with the rest retrieved from reference TRBV5-6 and TRBJ1-2, is DAGVTQSPTHLIKTRGQQVTLRCSPKSGHDTVSWYQQALGQGPQFIFQYYEEEERQRGNFPDRFSGHQFPNYSSELNVNALLLGDSALYLCASSLLGTGSYGYTFGSGTRLTVV.

The rearrangement joins TRBV30 to TRBJ1-2; weak D call: TRBD1 (6 bases). Trimming removed 2 bases from V and 2 bases from J, with 9 bases in between. Germline-derived CDR1 and CDR2 are GTSNPN and SVGIG (reference sequence). CDR3 size: 13 residues. The CDR3 DNA is TGTGCCTGGAGTATCGACAGGAACTATGGCTACACCTTC. It yields the protein CAWSIDRNYGYTF.

The chain uses TRBV11-2 and TRBJ2-7; 8 bases are shared with TRBD1. The V segment lost 6 bases and the J segment 7 bases; nucleotides outside the gene matches: 11. This CDR3 is 14 amino acids long. The germline gives CDR1 SGHAT, CDR2 FQNNGV. The CDR3 loop is CASRVTGGVGEQYF. In nucleotides, the CDR3 is TGTGCCAGCAGAGTTACAGGGGGAGTTGGAGAGCAGTACTTC.

This sequence joins TRBV7-7 and TRBJ2-1, with 7 bases identical to TRBD1. CDR3 size: 13 residues. V was pared by 5 bases and J by 7 bases, with 5 bases of the junction left unmatched. Germline V lookup: CDR1 SSHAT, CDR2 FNYEAQ (reference sequence). The CDR3 loop is CASSLDRVNEQFF. The CDR3 DNA follows: TGTGCCAGCAGCCTTGACAGGGTTAATGAGCAGTTCTTC.

The rearrangement joins TRBV4-1 to TRBJ2-1, with D perhaps TRBD1 (5 bases). From germline, CDR1 is MGHRA and CDR2 YSYEKL. Trimming cost V 11 bases and J 4 bases, with 21 bases left between them. The CDR3 totals 15 residues. The CDR3: CAAALTVALYNEQFF. The CDR3 bases are TGCGCCGCCGCTTTGACAGTAGCCCTTTACAATGAGCAGTTCTTC.

V usage is TRBV6-5 and J usage is TRBJ1-1, with D hard to call. The CDR3 has 16 residues. Germline assignment: CDR1 MNHEY and CDR2 SVGAGI. V lost 0 bases and J 1 base, leaving 12 bases between the germline ends. The CDR3 coding sequence is TGTGCCAGCAGTTACTCTCATGGAGATTCGAACACTGAAGCTTTCTTT. Protein product: CASSYSHGDSNTEAFF.

This chain uses TRBV2 with TRBJ2-2; 8 bases line up with TRBD1. This CDR3 has 15 residues. Per the germline V gene, CDR1 is SNHLY and CDR2 is FYNNEI. The trim removed 6 bases at V and 4 bases at J, leaving 7 bases unmatched. The chain's CDR3 is CASRQGAASTGELFF. As DNA, the CDR3 is TGTGCCAGCAGGCAGGGGGCGGCTAGCACCGGGGAGCTGTTTTTT.

The genes are TRBV28 and TRBJ2-7; D ambiguous. The length of the CDR3 is 14 residues. V dropped 2 bases and J dropped 0 bases, with 8 bases sitting between them. CDR1 and CDR2 (germline): MDHEN, SYDVKM. The DNA for the CDR3 is TGTGCCAGCAGTTTAGATTCGGTCTCCTACGAGCAGTACTTC. Protein sequence: CASSLDSVSYEQYF.